This note documents a single T cell receptor beta chain sequence. This sample was taken from a study of blood T cell repertoires in COVID-19. The CDR3 contains 15 residues. Trimming removed 4 bases at V and 2 bases at J, with 16 bases between. In germline, CDR1 is SGHRS, CDR2 YFSETQ. Source study methods: Amplifying reference gene primers gave estimates of nucleated cell counts. Some clones are missing from TCRdb's copy, which holds only in-frame ones; the method was immunoSEQ multiplex PCR. That table supplies the V and J calls and clone size; D and trimming were determined from the DNA. The sample records more than 150,000 clones, 84% being singletons.

The V gene is TRBV5-1, the J gene TRBJ2-7; D might be TRBD1 (5 bases). Sequenced input: peripheral blood. The sequence was collected from a human donor in a cohort sampled during active COVID-19. The CDR3 coding sequence is TGCGCCAGCAGCCCCTTAGTGGGGCGAACCTACGAGCAGTACTTC. Protein product: CASSPLVGRTYEQYF. Filled out from reference TRBV5-1 and TRBJ2-7, the complete variable domain reads KAGVTQTPRYLIKTRGQQVTLSCSPISGHRSVSWYQQTPGQGLQFLFEYFSETQRNKGNFPGRFSGRQFSNSRSEMNVSTLELGDSALYLCASSPLVGRTYEQYFGPGTRLTVT.